The rows below give T cell receptor beta chains drawn from one sample of a study of OX40 agonist ivuxolimab in advanced cancers. Clones were read by immunoSEQ multiplex PCR, and TCRdb kept only the in-frame ones, dropping some. This table has over 80,000 clones, approximately 91% appearing once. The sequencing here drew on CD4+ or CD8+ T cells sorted from blood, taken in a trial of the OX40 agonist ivuxolimab. The source of these receptors is an adult with an advanced solid tumor such as melanoma, head and neck, liver or kidney cancer. CDR3s include the opening cysteine and the closing phenylalanine or tryptophan. Each record gives: clone size, V gene, D gene, J gene, CDR3 DNA, CDR3 protein. The D gene is left open where the match is weak. A clone size is listed for some rows: how often the clone was seen (once, few, many), or a class if it is expanded.

once	TRBV5-1	TRBD1	TRBJ1-4	TGCGCCAGCAGCCCCGGGACAGGGGTTGAAAAACTGTTTTTT	CASSPGTGVEKLFF
.	TRBV7-3	.	TRBJ2-1	TGTGCCAGCAGCTTAGGGGGAACTGATGGCAATGAGCAGTTCTTC	CASSLGGTDGNEQFF
.	TRBV5-6	TRBD2	TRBJ2-7	TGTGCCAGCAGCTTGAGTAGCGGGAACGTCTACGAGCAGTACTTC	CASSLSSGNVYEQYF
.	TRBV4-3	.	TRBJ1-6	TGCGCCAGCAGCCAAGATAGGCGGGTGGCCCTCCACTTT	CASSQDRRVALHF
.	TRBV6-5	.	TRBJ2-6	TGTGCCATCAGGGGGGCGGCCGGGGCCAACGTCCTGACTTTC	CAIRGAAGANVLTF
.	TRBV15	TRBD1	TRBJ2-7	TGTGCCACCAGCAGTTTCGGGACAGAGCGGACCGAGCAGTACTTC	CATSSFGTERTEQYF
.	TRBV5-1	.	TRBJ1-2	TGCGCCAGCAGCTTGAGAGGGGTTAGGGATGGCTACACCTTC	CASSLRGVRDGYTF
.	TRBV2	.	TRBJ2-1	TGTGCCAGCCAGGGAACGGGACTCTTTTTTAATGAGCAGTTCTTC	CASQGTGLFFNEQFF
.	TRBV25-1	TRBD2	TRBJ2-7	TGTGCCAGCACAAAAGCGGGATCCTACGAGCAGTACTTC	CASTKAGSYEQYF
.	TRBV5-4	.	TRBJ2-3	TGTGCCAGCAGCTTGAGGACAGTGCACACAGATACGCAGTATTTT	CASSLRTVHTDTQYF
.	TRBV7-2	.	TRBJ2-2	TGTGCCAGCAGCTTTCGACCCCAGGCCGGGGAGCTGTTTTTT	CASSFRPQAGELFF
.	TRBV6-1	TRBD1	TRBJ1-2	TGTGCCATCGTACGCGGGACAGGGGCGTATGGCTACACCTTC	CAIVRGTGAYGYTF
.	TRBV4-2	.	TRBJ1-5	TGTGCCAGCAGCCAAGGGGCCGGGACACCTAGCAATCAGCCCCAGCATTTT	CASSQGAGTPSNQPQHF
.	TRBV11-2	.	TRBJ2-3	TGTGCCAGCAGCCATCTGGCCCACAAAGAGGGGCAGTATTTT	CASSHLAHKEGQYF
.	TRBV7-2	.	TRBJ1-1	TGTGCCAGCAGCTCGATGGGGGGTAGGCTGGGCACTGAAGCTTTCTTT	CASSSMGGRLGTEAFF
.	TRBV2	TRBD2	TRBJ2-1	TGTGCCAGCAGGACAAGGCGGGAGGGCAACAATGAGCAGTTCTTC	CASRTRREGNNEQFF
once	TRBV10-3	.	TRBJ1-4	TGTGCCATCAGAGGGGTGGAGGAAAAACTGTTTTTT	CAIRGVEEKLFF
.	TRBV19	.	TRBJ1-2	TGTGCCAGTAGTCCTCCCTGGGGGGGCGGAGCGGAAGGCTACACCTTC	CASSPPWGGGAEGYTF
once	TRBV7-2	.	TRBJ2-1	TGTGCCAGCAGCTTAGCCGGAAGGAGGGACAATGAGCAGTTCTTC	CASSLAGRRDNEQFF
.	TRBV28	.	TRBJ2-7	TGTGCCAGCAGCCAGAGGTACGAGCAGTACTTC	CASSQRYEQYF
once	TRBV5-1	TRBD2	TRBJ2-5	TGCGCCAGCAGCTTTAGCGGGAGGGAAGAGACCCAGTACTTC	CASSFSGREETQYF
.	TRBV5-1	.	TRBJ2-1	TGCGCCAGCAGCTTGATGTCGTTAGACAGGTACAATGAGCAGTTCTTC	CASSLMSLDRYNEQFF
.	TRBV18	.	TRBJ2-7	TGTGCCAGCTCATCAAGACACTACGAGCAGTACTTC	CASSSRHYEQYF
.	TRBV10-3	TRBD1	TRBJ1-1	TGTGCCATCAAAGGACAGGGGGGGAAAGACACTGAAGCTTTCTTT	CAIKGQGGKDTEAFF
.	TRBV19	TRBD1	TRBJ1-1	TGTGCCAGTAGTACCGGGACAGGGGGCACTGAAGCTTTCTTT	CASSTGTGGTEAFF
.	TRBV10-1	.	TRBJ1-1	TGCGCCAGCACCTTTGACGGGGTGGATACTGAAGCTTTCTTT	CASTFDGVDTEAFF
.	TRBV25-1	.	TRBJ1-4	TGTGCCAGCTGGGGGGCGACTAATGAAAAACTGTTTTTT	CASWGATNEKLFF
.	TRBV27	.	TRBJ1-1	TGTGCCACCGCGGACAGTCCCAATGGGGGAGCTTTCTTT	CATADSPNGGAFF
.	TRBV7-9	TRBD2	TRBJ2-1	TGTGCCAGCAAAGCGGGAGGAGGTAATGAGCAGTTCTTC	CASKAGGGNEQFF
once	TRBV5-1	TRBD2	TRBJ2-7	TGCGCCAGCAGCTTGTTACCGGGAGGGCCGGGCGAGCAGTACTTC	CASSLLPGGPGEQYF
.	TRBV7-2	.	TRBJ2-3	TGTGCCAGCAGCTTCTCAGCGGGCCTACCCCCAGATACGCAGTATTTT	CASSFSAGLPPDTQYF
.	TRBV9	TRBD2	TRBJ2-1	TGTGCCAGCAGCCTCGGGACTAGCGGGAGGGGGTACAATGAGCAGTTCTTC	CASSLGTSGRGYNEQFF
few	TRBV25-1	TRBD1	TRBJ1-2	TGTGCCAGCGGACGCCAGGGGGCGAATGGCTACACCTTC	CASGRQGANGYTF
.	TRBV9	.	TRBJ2-1	TGTGCCAGCAGCGTAGAGGCGGGGTCCTACAATGAGCAGTTCTTC	CASSVEAGSYNEQFF
.	TRBV13	TRBD2	TRBJ2-3	TGTGCCAGCAGCCGGGGGGGACGGCGGTTCACAGATACGCAGTATTTT	CASSRGGRRFTDTQYF
.	TRBV4-1	.	TRBJ1-2	TGCGCCAGCAGCCAAGAGCCCCACAGTAACTATGGCTACACCTTC	CASSQEPHSNYGYTF
.	TRBV29-1	.	TRBJ2-7	TGCAGCGTTGACGAGGACTGTCACTACGAGCAGTACTTC	CSVDEDCHYEQYF
.	TRBV10-3	.	TRBJ1-5	TGTGCCATCAGTGAAAGGCAGGGTCAGCAGCCCCAGCATTTT	CAISERQGQQPQHF
once	TRBV19	.	TRBJ2-1	TGTGCCAGTAGTATTCGGGACGGAGCCTACAATGAGCAGTTCTTC	CASSIRDGAYNEQFF
.	TRBV4-1	TRBD2	TRBJ2-5	TGCGCCAGCAGCCAAGAAGGCGGGAGGGCCCGTGAGACCCAGTACTTC	CASSQEGGRARETQYF
.	TRBV12-5	TRBD2	TRBJ2-1	TGTGCTAGTGGTTTGGTGGCCAGCGGGAGGCCCCTGACCTACAATGAGCAGTTCTTC	CASGLVASGRPLTYNEQFF
few	TRBV6-7	.	TRBJ1-2	TGTGCCAGCAGTTACTCAGGTTGGGACTATGGCTACACCTTC	CASSYSGWDYGYTF
.	TRBV28	.	TRBJ2-7	TGTGCCAGCAGTTTGGGGCAGGGCCTAAGCTACGAGCAGTACTTC	CASSLGQGLSYEQYF
.	TRBV10-3	.	TRBJ2-2	TGTGCCATCACCCCCGGGACCCCTAATCCCGGGGAGCTGTTTTTT	CAITPGTPNPGELFF
.	TRBV23-1	.	TRBJ2-1	TGCGTCAGTGGGGGTTCCTACAATGAGCAGTTCTTC	CVSGGSYNEQFF
.	TRBV5-4	.	TRBJ2-3	TGTGCCAGCAGCCCTGTAGTGGAAGATACGCAGTATTTT	CASSPVVEDTQYF
few	TRBV29-1	TRBD1	TRBJ2-5	TGCAGCGTTCCGGACAGGGAACGGCAAGAGACCCAGTACTTC	CSVPDRERQETQYF
.	TRBV7-2	.	TRBJ1-1	TGTGCCAGCAGCTTAGGCGGACAGACTGAAGCTTTCTTT	CASSLGGQTEAFF
.	TRBV27	.	TRBJ2-2	TGTGCCAGCAGTTTCCCCTCCAATGGAAACGGGGAGCTGTTTTTT	CASSFPSNGNGELFF
few	TRBV6-6	TRBD1	TRBJ1-5	TGTGCCAGCAGTTGGACAGGGGAAAGTCAGCCCCAGCATTTT	CASSWTGESQPQHF
.	TRBV7-2	.	TRBJ2-3	TGTGCCAGCAGCTTAGGGGGCGCGACAGATACGCAGTATTTT	CASSLGGATDTQYF
.	TRBV9	.	TRBJ2-1	TGTGCCAGCAGCGTAGAACAGACCTACAATGAGCAGTTCTTC	CASSVEQTYNEQFF